Presented here are 19 T cell receptor beta chains from one specimen sequenced in a study of neurological immune-mediated disorders. TCRdb reprocessed the 5' RACE reads via MiXCR and lists one record per CDR3 protein. The table includes roughly 100,000 distinct CDR3 sequences, 3.5% detected once. Sequenced material: PBMCs. The source of these receptors is a woman in her late teens or twenties with multiple sclerosis.

This clonotype showed up many times. This chain connects TRBV12-3 or TRBV12-4 to TRBJ2-3; possibly TRBD1 for D (5 bases). The ends were cut back, 6 bases at V and 1 base at J, with 20 bases in the middle. This CDR3 has 17 amino acids. The chain's CDR3 is CASSPIRGTGRTDTQYF. As DNA, the CDR3 is TGTGCCAGCAGCCCTATCAGAGGAACAGGCCGCACAGATACGCAGTATTTT.

The table lists this clonotype with many counts. The V call is TRBV12-3 or TRBV12-4, the J call TRBJ2-1; the D gene is possibly TRBD2 (6 bases). The V end was cut by 5 bases, the J end by 9 bases, with 11 bases between. The CDR3 length is 12 residues. As DNA, the CDR3 is TGTGCCAGCAGTCCCTACGGGGGTGAGCAGTTCTTC. Translating it yields CASSPYGGEQFF.

Many counts were recorded for this clonotype. The chain combines TRBV6-2 or TRBV6-3 with TRBJ1-5, with 8 bases that match TRBD1. V lost 6 bases and J lost 2; bases outside the gene matches: 6. The CDR3 covers 15 residues. Germline V lookup: CDR1 MNHEY, CDR2 SVGEGT. Here the CDR3 reads CASRPGGAGNQPQHF. As DNA, the CDR3 is TGTGCCAGCAGACCAGGGGGCGCGGGCAATCAGCCCCAGCATTTT.

The J gene is TRBJ1-5, the V gene TRBV7-8; D gene uncertain. V lost 1 base to trimming and J lost 5 bases, with 9 bases between them. The V gene's germline CDR1 is SGHVS and CDR2 FQNEAQ. The CDR3 has 14 residues. The CDR3 is CASSLEDWDQPQHF. CDR3 bases: TGTGCCAGCAGCTTAGAAGATTGGGATCAGCCCCAGCATTTT. The whole variable domain, filled in from reference TRBV7-8 and TRBJ1-5, reads GAGVSQSPRYKVAKRGQDVALRCDPISGHVSLFWYQQALGQGPEFLTYFQNEAQLDKSGLPSDRFFAERPEGSVSTLKIQRTQQEDSAVYLCASSLEDWDQPQHFGDGTRLSIL.

At least ten counts were recorded for this clonotype. The V gene is TRBV20-1, the J gene TRBJ1-3; no reliable D call. The CDR3 is made up of 12 amino acids. Germline V lookup: CDR1 DFQATT, CDR2 SNEGSKA (reference sequence). The V gene lost 3 bases and the J gene lost 1 base, with 4 bases spanning the gap. CDR3 bases: TGCAGTGCTAGGGGATCTGGAAACACCATATATTTT. This codes for CSARGSGNTIYF.

This clonotype was seen at least ten times. V gene TRBV20-1 combines with J gene TRBJ1-2; TRBD1 matches at 9 bases. Germline CDR1 reads DFQATT; CDR2 reads SNEGSKA (reference sequence). The CDR3 is made up of 13 amino acids. V lost 6 bases and J lost 8; bases outside the gene matches: 10. CDR3 residues: CSAPGQGIRGYTF. Written as DNA, the CDR3 is TGCAGTGCCCCGGGACAGGGTATTCGGGGCTACACCTTC.

Ten or more counts support this clonotype. This chain joins TRBV29-1 and TRBJ2-5, with 10 nucleotides matching TRBD2. From germline, CDR1 is SQVTM and CDR2 ANQGSEA. The CDR3 sequence is 14 residues long. V lost 3 bases to trimming and J lost 1 base; unmatched junction nucleotides: 2. Here the CDR3 reads CSVETSGSQETQYF. The CDR3 coding sequence is TGCAGCGTTGAGACTAGCGGGTCCCAAGAGACCCAGTACTTC. Supplemented by reference TRBV29-1 and TRBJ2-5, the full variable domain reads SAVISQKPSRDICQRGTSLTIQCQVDSQVTMMFWYRQQPGQSLTLIATANQGSEATYESGFVIDKFPISRPNLTFSTLTVSNMSPEDSSIYLCSVETSGSQETQYFGPGTRLLVL.

This clonotype was seen repeatedly, ten times or more. The chain couples TRBV7-8 to TRBJ1-1, with 8 bases that match TRBD1. Germline V lookup: CDR1 SGHVS, CDR2 FQNEAQ. The CDR3 sequence is 15 residues long. V gave up 2 bases and J gave up 2 bases; unmatched junction bases: 4. The CDR3 region has the DNA TGTGCCAGCAGCTTACAGGGGGCGGTCAACACTGAAGCTTTCTTT. Its protein is CASSLQGAVNTEAFF.

This clonotype occurred many times. The chain joins TRBV19 to TRBJ2-2; TRBD2 matches 14 bases. V was pared by 3 bases and J by 10 bases, with 10 bases of the junction left unmatched. Germline assignment: CDR1 LNHDA and CDR2 SQIVND (reference sequence). The CDR3 covers 17 residues. CDR3 in DNA: TGTGCCAGTAGTATCCGCCCCCTGGGACTAGCGGGAGAGGAGCTGTTTTTT. Translation: CASSIRPLGLAGEELFF.

In this sample, this clonotype turned up many times. The chain recombines TRBV27 with TRBJ2-1, with a weak D call TRBD1 (6 bases). Trimming stripped 4 bases from V and 7 bases from J, with 8 bases between. In germline, CDR1 is MNHEY, CDR2 SMNVEV (reference sequence). The CDR3 runs 12 residues. CDR3 DNA sequence: TGTGCCAGCAGTTATCAGGGGAATGAGCAGTTCTTC. It specifies CASSYQGNEQFF.

This clonotype was detected many times. The gene calls are TRBV7-2 and TRBJ2-4, with 11 bases that match TRBD2. J was trimmed by 0 bases and V by 5 bases; bases with no gene match: 6. Germline CDR1 reads SGHTA; CDR2 reads FQGNSA. This CDR3 comprises 17 residues. CDR3 region: CASSPRGLAEAKNIQYF. CDR3 bases: TGTGCCAGCAGCCCGAGGGGACTAGCGGAAGCCAAAAACATTCAGTACTTC.

This clonotype was detected a few times. The gene calls are TRBV30 and TRBJ1-5, with TRBD1 matching over 7 bases. V trimming: 4 bases; J trimming: 8 bases; junction bases outside the gene matches: 8. This CDR3 has 13 amino acids. The germline V gene has CDR1 GTSNPN and CDR2 SVGIG (reference sequence). The CDR3 loop reads CAWNLQGLEPQHF. The CDR3 DNA is TGTGCCTGGAACCTACAGGGGTTGGAGCCCCAGCATTTT.

This clonotype was recorded at least ten times. The J gene is TRBJ2-2, the V gene TRBV15; 11 bases map to TRBD2. Germline V CDR1 and CDR2: LNHNV, YYDKDF (reference sequence). There are 18 residues in the CDR3. The trim removed 1 base at V and 2 bases at J, leaving 6 bases unmatched. CDR3 loop: CATSRVFSGGANTGELFF. In DNA form, the CDR3 reads TGTGCCACCAGCAGAGTATTTAGCGGGGGGGCTAACACCGGGGAGCTGTTTTTT. Variable domain in full (rest from reference TRBV15 and TRBJ2-2): DAMVIQNPRYQVTQFGKPVTLSCSQTLNHNVMYWYQQKSSQAPKLLFHYYDKDFNNEADTPDNFQSRRPNTSFCFLDIRSPGLGDTAMYLCATSRVFSGGANTGELFFGEGSRLTVL.

The table lists this clonotype with many counts. V is TRBV5-6 and J is TRBJ1-1; no reliable D call. V was clipped by 5 bases and J by 1 base, with 15 bases between them. Germline V CDR1 and CDR2: SGHDT, YYEEEE. The CDR3 has 15 residues. The CDR3 nucleotides are TGTGCCAGCAGTTCCCTAGGACTCCAGAACACTGAAGCTTTCTTT. It specifies CASSSLGLQNTEAFF.

In its sample, this clonotype was seen many times. DNA of the CDR3: TGTGCCAGCAGCTTGTCGGGATTTGGCTACACCTTC. As protein: CASSLSGFGYTF. V is TRBV5-6 and J is TRBJ1-2; unclear D gene. V was clipped by 1 base and J by 7 bases, with 8 bases between them. CDR3 length: 12 amino acids. CDR1 and CDR2 from the germline V gene are SGHDT and YYEEEE.

The table lists this clonotype with many counts. V and J are TRBV7-9 and TRBJ1-2; TRBD1 matches at 7 bases. This CDR3 is 15 amino acids long. The J segment lost 4 bases and the V segment lost 5 bases, leaving 10 bases of the junction unmatched. Per the germline V gene, CDR1 is SEHNR and CDR2 is FQNEAQ (reference sequence). The CDR3 reads CASSPQGGLGYGYTF. The CDR3, as DNA: TGTGCCAGCAGCCCCCAGGGGGGGCTGGGCTATGGCTACACCTTC.

This clonotype was found many times. This chain uses TRBV10-3 with TRBJ2-2; D is perhaps TRBD1 (5 bases). The germline V and J ends were trimmed by 4 bases and 7 bases, with 13 bases remaining between them. There are 14 residues in the CDR3. CDR1 is ENHRY, CDR2 SYGVKD, per germline. CDR3 nucleotides: TGTGCCATCAGTGGTCAGGGCAGCGACGGGGAGCTGTTTTTT. Amino acid sequence: CAISGQGSDGELFF.

This clonotype was found many times. The chain couples TRBV6-6 to TRBJ1-2, with D hard to call. V was trimmed by 0 bases and J by 8 bases, leaving 10 bases between them. The CDR3 spans 13 residues. Germline loops: CDR1 MNHNY, CDR2 SVGAGI (reference sequence). The CDR3 here is CASSYSTEVGYTF. The CDR3, as DNA: TGTGCCAGCAGTTACTCGACCGAAGTAGGCTACACCTTC.

This clonotype was recorded at least ten times. The chain carries TRBV20-1 and TRBJ2-3, with D maybe TRBD1 (5 bases). The CDR3 has 17 residues. V was shortened by 1 base and J by 3 bases, with 20 bases between the two germline ends. In germline, CDR1 is DFQATT, CDR2 SNEGSKA (reference sequence). CDR3 protein: CSARGVWAGWKTDTQYF. Written as DNA, the CDR3 is TGCAGTGCTAGAGGCGTTTGGGCAGGGTGGAAAACAGATACGCAGTATTTT.